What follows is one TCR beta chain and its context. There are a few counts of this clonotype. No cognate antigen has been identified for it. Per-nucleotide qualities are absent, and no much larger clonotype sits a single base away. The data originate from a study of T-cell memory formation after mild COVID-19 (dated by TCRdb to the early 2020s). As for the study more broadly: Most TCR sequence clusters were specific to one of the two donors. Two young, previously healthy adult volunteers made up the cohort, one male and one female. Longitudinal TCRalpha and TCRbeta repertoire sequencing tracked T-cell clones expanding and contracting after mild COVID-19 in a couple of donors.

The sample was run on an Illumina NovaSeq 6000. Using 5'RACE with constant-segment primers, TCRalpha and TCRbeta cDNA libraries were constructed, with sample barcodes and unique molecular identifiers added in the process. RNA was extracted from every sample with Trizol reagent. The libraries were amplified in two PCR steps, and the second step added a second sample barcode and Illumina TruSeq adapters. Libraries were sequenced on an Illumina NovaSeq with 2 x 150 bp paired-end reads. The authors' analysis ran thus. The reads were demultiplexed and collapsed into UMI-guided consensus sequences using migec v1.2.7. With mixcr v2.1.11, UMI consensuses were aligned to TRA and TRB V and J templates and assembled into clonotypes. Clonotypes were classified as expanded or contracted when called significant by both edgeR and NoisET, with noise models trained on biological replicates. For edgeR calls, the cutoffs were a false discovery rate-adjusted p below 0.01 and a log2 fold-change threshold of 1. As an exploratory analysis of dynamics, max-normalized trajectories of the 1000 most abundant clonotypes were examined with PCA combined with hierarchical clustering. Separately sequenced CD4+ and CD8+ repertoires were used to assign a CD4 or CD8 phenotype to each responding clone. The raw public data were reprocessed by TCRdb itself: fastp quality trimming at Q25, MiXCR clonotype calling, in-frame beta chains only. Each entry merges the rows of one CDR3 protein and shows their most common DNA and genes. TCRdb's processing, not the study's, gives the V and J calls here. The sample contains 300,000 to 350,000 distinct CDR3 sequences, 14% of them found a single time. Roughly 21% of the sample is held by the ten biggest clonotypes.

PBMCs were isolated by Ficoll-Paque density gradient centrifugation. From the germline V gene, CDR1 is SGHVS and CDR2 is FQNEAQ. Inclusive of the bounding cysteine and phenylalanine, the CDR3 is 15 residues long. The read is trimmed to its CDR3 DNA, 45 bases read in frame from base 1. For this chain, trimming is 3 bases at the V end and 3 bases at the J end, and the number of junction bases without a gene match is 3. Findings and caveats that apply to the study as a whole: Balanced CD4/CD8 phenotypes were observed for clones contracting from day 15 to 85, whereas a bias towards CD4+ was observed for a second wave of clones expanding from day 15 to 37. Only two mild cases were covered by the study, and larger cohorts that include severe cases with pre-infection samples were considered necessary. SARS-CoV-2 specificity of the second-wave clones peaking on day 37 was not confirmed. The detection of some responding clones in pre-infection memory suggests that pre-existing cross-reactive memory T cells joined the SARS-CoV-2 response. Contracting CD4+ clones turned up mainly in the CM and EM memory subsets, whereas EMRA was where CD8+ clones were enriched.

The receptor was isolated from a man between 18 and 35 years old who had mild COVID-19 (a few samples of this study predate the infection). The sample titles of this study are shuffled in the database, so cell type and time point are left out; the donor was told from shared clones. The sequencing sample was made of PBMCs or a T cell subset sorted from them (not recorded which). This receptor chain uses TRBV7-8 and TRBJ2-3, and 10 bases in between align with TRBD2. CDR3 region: CASSFSGGRTDTQYF. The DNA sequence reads TGTGCCAGCAGCTTTAGCGGGGGGCGGACAGATACGCAGTATTTT.